Included here is one T cell receptor beta chain sequence, with context. A clone one base away is much larger, so this may be a read error. The data were taken from a study of blood T cell repertoires in COVID-19. Whole-study context: Researchers got acute and convalescent COVID-19 samples from the United States, Italy and Spain. From T cells, B-cell-depleted T cells, or PBMCs came the material, which was cDNA or gDNA.

In the source study's methods: How many nucleated cells were present was estimated from reference gene primer amplification. The table came from immunoSEQ multiplex PCR; TCRdb's copy has only in-frame clones and leaves some out. The V and J calls and clone size were taken over from that table, and D and trimming were inferred from the DNA. The sample holds 290,000 or so clones, about 87% seen once. The junction had 4 bases not matched to a gene; V was cut back by 8 bases and J by 3 bases. This CDR3 region has 13 residues. Germline-derived CDR1 and CDR2 are SGHTA and FQGNSA. The receptor comes from a man between 70 and 80 years old with acute or convalescent COVID-19. Sequences were obtained from peripheral blood. V usage is TRBV7-2 and J usage is TRBJ2-7; 10 bases are shared with TRBD1. The CDR3 spells CASRGTGVYEQYF. The CDR3, as DNA: TGTGCCAGCCGGGGGACAGGGGTCTACGAGCAGTACTTC.